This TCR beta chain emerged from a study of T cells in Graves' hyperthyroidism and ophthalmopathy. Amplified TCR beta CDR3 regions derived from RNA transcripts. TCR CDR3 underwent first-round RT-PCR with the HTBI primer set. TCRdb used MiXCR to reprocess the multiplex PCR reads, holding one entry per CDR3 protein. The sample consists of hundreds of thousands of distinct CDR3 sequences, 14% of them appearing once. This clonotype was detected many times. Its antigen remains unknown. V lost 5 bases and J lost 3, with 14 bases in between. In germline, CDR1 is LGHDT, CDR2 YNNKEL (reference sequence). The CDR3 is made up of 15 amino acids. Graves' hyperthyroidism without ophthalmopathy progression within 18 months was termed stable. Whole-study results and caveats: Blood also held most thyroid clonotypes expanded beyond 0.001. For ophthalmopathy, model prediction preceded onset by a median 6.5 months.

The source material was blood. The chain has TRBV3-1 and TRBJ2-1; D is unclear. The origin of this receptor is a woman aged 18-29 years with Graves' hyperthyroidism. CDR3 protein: CASSVGSFRYNEQFF. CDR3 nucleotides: TGTGCCAGCAGCGTAGGGTCGTTCCGCTACAATGAGCAGTTCTTC.